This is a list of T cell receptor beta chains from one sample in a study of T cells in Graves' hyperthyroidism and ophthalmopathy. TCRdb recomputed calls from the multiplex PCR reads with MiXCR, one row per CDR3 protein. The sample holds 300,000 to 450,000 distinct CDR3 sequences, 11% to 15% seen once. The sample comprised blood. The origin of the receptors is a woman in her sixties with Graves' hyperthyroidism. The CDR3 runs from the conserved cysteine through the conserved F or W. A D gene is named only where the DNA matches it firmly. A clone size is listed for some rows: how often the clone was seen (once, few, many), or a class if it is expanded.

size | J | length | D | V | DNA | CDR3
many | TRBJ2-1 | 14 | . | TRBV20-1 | TGCAGTGCTAGAACGCGGGACAGCTACAATGAGCAGTTCTTC | CSARTRDSYNEQFF
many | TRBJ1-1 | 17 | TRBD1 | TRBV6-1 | TGTGCCAGCAGTTCCAACGACAGGGGCCATTGGGGCACTGAAGCTTTCTTT | CASSSNDRGHWGTEAFF
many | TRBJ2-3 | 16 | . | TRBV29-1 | TGCAGCGCTAGGTCGACAGGAACTTCTAGCACAGATACGCAGTATTTT | CSARSTGTSSTDTQYF
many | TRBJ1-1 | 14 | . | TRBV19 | TGTGCCAGTAGCGACAGTTCCATGAACACTGAAGCTTTCTTT | CASSDSSMNTEAFF
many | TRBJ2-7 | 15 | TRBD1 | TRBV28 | TGTGCCAGCAGTTCCCCCGGGACAGGAACCTACGAGCAGTACTTC | CASSSPGTGTYEQYF
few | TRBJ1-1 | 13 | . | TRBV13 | TGTGCCAGCAGCCCGTGGGGCAACACTGAAGCTTTCTTT | CASSPWGNTEAFF
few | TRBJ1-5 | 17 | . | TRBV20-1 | TGCAGTGCTAGAGGTCTGACAGAAACCTATAGCAATCAGCCCCAGCATTTT | CSARGLTETYSNQPQHF
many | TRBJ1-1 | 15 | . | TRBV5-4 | TGTGCCAGCAGCTTAAATGCCGGGAAAGGCACTGAAGCTTTCTTT | CASSLNAGKGTEAFF
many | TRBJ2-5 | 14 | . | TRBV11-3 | TGTGCCAGCAGCAACCTCAACGCCGAGGAGACCCAGTACTTC | CASSNLNAEETQYF
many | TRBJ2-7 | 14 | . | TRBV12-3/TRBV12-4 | TGTGCCAGCAGTAACCTACAAATCTCCTACGAGCAGTACTTC | CASSNLQISYEQYF
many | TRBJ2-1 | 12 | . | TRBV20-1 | TGCAGTGCTAGGCTAGAATCGGACGAGCAGTTCTTC | CSARLESDEQFF
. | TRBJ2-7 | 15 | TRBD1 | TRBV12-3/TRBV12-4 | TGTGCCAGCAGTAAGGGACAGGGCTTTCCCTACGAGCAGTACTTC | CASSKGQGFPYEQYF
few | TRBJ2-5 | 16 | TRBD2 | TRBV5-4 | TGTGCCAGCAGCTTGGTGTCTAGCGGGACCGGGGAGACCCAGTACTTC | CASSLVSSGTGETQYF
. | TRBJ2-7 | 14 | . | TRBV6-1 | TGTGCCAGCAGTGAATCGGGACCCGACAATGAGCAGTACTTC | CASSESGPDNEQYF